This paragraph covers one T cell receptor (beta chain) sequence. This sample was included in a study of control samples from healthy donors and cancer patients. V was clipped by 6 bases and J by 14 bases, with 20 bases between them. The CDR3 sequence is 13 residues long. Germline CDR1 and CDR2: SGHAT and FQNNGV. This table comes from immunoSEQ multiplex PCR, and its TCRdb copy is limited to in-frame clones, with some not included. This table has 200,000 or so clones, 85% to 95% appearing once. The clonotype comes from a man between 45 and 60 years old in good health. The chain has TRBV11-2 and TRBJ2-1; D unresolved. Sequencing was done on a sample of blood. CDR3 coding DNA: TGTGCCAGCAGTCAAACGGGCCCTCAGGATAAGTTCTTC. It yields the protein CASSQTGPQDKFF. The entire variable domain, with the rest obtained from reference TRBV11-2 and TRBJ2-1, is as follows: EAGVAQSPRYKIIEKRQSVAFWCNPISGHATLYWYQQILGQGPKLLIQFQNNGVVDDSQLPKDRFSAERLKGVDSTLKIQPAKLEDSAVYLCASSQTGPQDKFFGPGTRLTVL.